A single sample gave rise to the 21 T cell receptor beta chains below, sequenced in a study of blood T cell repertoires in COVID-19. The table came from immunoSEQ multiplex PCR; TCRdb's copy has only in-frame clones and leaves some out. The sample has about 370,000 clones; around 87% are singletons. The sample taken for sequencing was peripheral blood. These receptors were taken from a woman in her twenties or thirties with COVID-19, enrolled during active disease.

This clone was picked up one time. The chain combines TRBV5-6 with TRBJ1-4; D gene unclear. CDR1 and CDR2 from the germline V gene are SGHDT and YYEEEE. The length of the CDR3 is 14 residues. V was shortened by 3 bases and J by 8 bases, with 14 bases between the two germline ends. The CDR3 DNA reads as TGTGCCAGCAGCTCGCCGGAAAGAGGGGAAAAACTGTTTTTT. This translates into CASSSPERGEKLFF.

The chain recombines TRBV5-1 with TRBJ1-4, with 9 bases identical to TRBD1. V was pared by 4 bases and J by 8 bases, with 6 bases of the junction left unmatched. The CDR3 is 14 residues long. CDR1 SGHRS and CDR2 YFSETQ come from the germline V gene. The DNA for the CDR3 is TGCGCCAGCAGCACAGGGGGCGTGGACGAAAAACTGTTTTTT. Translating it yields CASSTGGVDEKLFF. Using reference TRBV5-1 and TRBJ1-4 for the parts outside the CDR3, the full variable domain is KAGVTQTPRYLIKTRGQQVTLSCSPISGHRSVSWYQQTPGQGLQFLFEYFSETQRNKGNFPGRFSGRQFSNSRSEMNVSTLELGDSALYLCASSTGGVDEKLFFGSGTQLSVL.

This clone is a singleton in its sample. This rearrangement joins TRBV28 to TRBJ2-7; 12 bases map to TRBD2. Trimming at V came to 4 bases and at J to 3 bases, leaving 7 bases not matched to a gene. CDR1 is MDHEN and CDR2 is SYDVKM in the germline V gene. There are 16 residues in the CDR3. CDR3 nucleotides: TGTGCCAGCAGTTCCGTTCAGACTAGCGGGAGCTACGAGCAGTACTTC. Its translation: CASSSVQTSGSYEQYF.

This CDR3 is CAISDRLAGGDEQFF. The CDR3, as DNA: TGTGCCATCAGTGACCGGCTAGCGGGAGGGGATGAGCAGTTCTTC. V is TRBV10-3 and J is TRBJ2-1, with 12 bases lining up with TRBD2. This CDR3 region has 15 residues. With V trimmed by 3 bases and J by 8 bases, 5 bases remained unmatched. Germline loops: CDR1 ENHRY, CDR2 SYGVKD.

V is TRBV5-1 and J is TRBJ2-7, with TRBD2 matching over 11 bases. This CDR3 has 14 residues. Germline V gene data show CDR1 as SGHRS and CDR2 as YFSETQ. The V gene end was trimmed by 4 bases and the J gene end by 2 bases; junction bases not matched to a gene: 2. CDR3 sequence: CASSILAGAYEQYF. The DNA of the CDR3 is TGCGCCAGCAGCATACTAGCGGGGGCCTACGAGCAGTACTTC.

This chain uses TRBV5-1 with TRBJ2-1; perhaps TRBD2 as D (6 bases). The CDR3 length is 15 residues. V gave up 4 bases and J gave up 1 base, with 12 bases separating them. Looked up from germline, CDR1 is SGHRS and CDR2 is YFSETQ. The CDR3 region has the DNA TGCGCCAGCAGCCCCTTAGCGGAGTCCTACAATGAGCAGTTCTTC. This translates into CASSPLAESYNEQFF.

The J gene is TRBJ1-4, the V gene TRBV6-5; TRBD1 matches at 9 bases. This CDR3 has 14 amino acids. Germline V lookup: CDR1 MNHEY, CDR2 SVGAGI. V dropped 6 bases and J dropped 7; count of bases not matched to a gene: 6. The CDR3: CASRPGTGFEKLFF. The CDR3 DNA reads TGTGCCAGCAGACCCGGGACAGGGTTTGAAAAACTGTTTTTT.

This chain uses TRBV5-8 with TRBJ2-3; the D gene is possibly TRBD1 (6 bases). V dropped 3 bases and J dropped 4 bases, with 21 bases sitting between them. Germline V gene sequence: CDR1 SGHTS, CDR2 YDEGEE. The CDR3 is 17 residues long. The CDR3 region is CASSSPLQGLIADTQYF. The DNA for the CDR3 is TGTGCCAGCAGCTCCCCATTACAGGGTTTGATAGCAGATACGCAGTATTTT.

The chain joins TRBV11-2 to TRBJ2-5; D perhaps matches TRBD1 (6 bases). V shed 5 bases and J shed 7 bases, with 8 bases lying between them. This CDR3 spans 11 amino acids. Per germline, CDR1 SGHAT and CDR2 FQNNGV. The CDR3 protein is CASSLDRTQYF. In nucleotides, the CDR3 is TGTGCCAGCAGCCTGGACAGGACCCAGTACTTC. The variable domain in full, completed from reference TRBV11-2 and TRBJ2-5, reads EAGVAQSPRYKIIEKRQSVAFWCNPISGHATLYWYQQILGQGPKLLIQFQNNGVVDDSQLPKDRFSAERLKGVDSTLKIQPAKLEDSAVYLCASSLDRTQYFGPGTRLLVL.

The chain has TRBV10-2 and TRBJ2-7; 10 bases fit TRBD2. Germline V gene sequence: CDR1 WSHSY, CDR2 SAAADI. The J segment lost 2 bases and the V segment lost 4 bases, leaving 2 bases of the junction unmatched. The CDR3 totals 14 residues. As DNA, the CDR3 is TGCGCCAGCAGTGTAGCGGGAGGCCCCTACGAGCAGTACTTC. Its translation: CASSVAGGPYEQYF.

The rearrangement uses TRBV7-9 and TRBJ2-3; unclear D gene. The CDR3 totals 13 residues. V shed 10 bases and J shed 0 bases, with 11 bases lying between them. Germline CDR1 SEHNR, CDR2 FQNEAQ (reference sequence). Here the CDR3 reads CAIVGASTDTQYF. CDR3 bases: TGTGCCATCGTCGGAGCCAGCACAGATACGCAGTATTTT.

The chain employs TRBV27 and TRBJ2-7; the match to TRBD2 covers 13 bases. The V segment lost 2 bases and the J segment 3 bases; nucleotides outside the gene matches: 10. This CDR3 has 18 amino acids. CDR1 is MNHEY and CDR2 is SMNVEV in the germline V gene (reference sequence). CDR3 nucleotide sequence: TGTGCCAGCAGTTTAAGAGTCAGGACTAGCGGGAGTGTCTACGAGCAGTACTTC. Its protein product is CASSLRVRTSGSVYEQYF.

V is TRBV29-1 and J is TRBJ2-7; D is undetermined. Per the germline V gene, CDR1 is SQVTM and CDR2 is ANQGSEA. This CDR3 contains 13 residues. Trimming removed 5 bases from V and 3 bases from J, with 14 bases in between. Here the CDR3 reads CSVYGVSYYEQYF. CDR3 DNA sequence: TGCAGCGTTTATGGAGTCAGCTACTACGAGCAGTACTTC.

The chain is built from TRBV5-1 and TRBJ2-7; D not resolved. Germline CDR1 and CDR2: SGHRS and YFSETQ. The CDR3 is made up of 12 amino acids. The V end lost 1 base, the J end lost 6 bases, and 8 bases lay between the germline ends. The CDR3 nucleotides are TGCGCCAGCAGCTTGCGTGGCCTCGAGCAGTACTTC. This gives the protein CASSLRGLEQYF.

This chain links TRBV11-2 with TRBJ2-3; 8 nucleotides match TRBD2. The CDR3 is made up of 17 amino acids. Unmatched junction bases numbered 13, after V lost 4 bases and J lost 4 bases. The germline V gene has CDR1 SGHAT and CDR2 FQNNGV. The CDR3 DNA is TGTGCCAGCAGCTCCCCATTGGAAGCGGGAGTTTCAGATACGCAGTATTTT. Translation: CASSSPLEAGVSDTQYF.

Concerning this clone itself: The same CDR3 can be traced to other DNA sequences in this sample. This chain uses TRBV6-5 with TRBJ1-5, with D maybe TRBD1 (5 bases). Germline V gene lookup returns CDR1 MNHEY and CDR2 SVGAGI. Trimming left V 6 bases short and J 2 bases short, with 8 bases between. The CDR3 length is 13 residues. The CDR3 protein is CASRPGGNQPQHF. The CDR3 DNA reads as TGTGCCAGCAGACCGGGGGGCAATCAGCCCCAGCATTTT.

This clone appeared many times. This chain connects TRBV7-3 to TRBJ1-1; D gene ambiguous. CDR1 and CDR2 from the germline V gene are SGHTA and FQGTGA. V lost 4 bases and J lost 3, with 21 bases in between. This CDR3 comprises 17 residues. CDR3 nucleotides: TGTGCCAGCAGCTCTAACGGAGGGTTCGGGAGGGACACTGAAGCTTTCTTT. Amino acid sequence: CASSSNGGFGRDTEAFF.

This clone was detected only once. J is TRBJ2-2 and V is TRBV4-1; 11 bases match TRBD2. The trim removed 5 bases at V and 1 base at J, leaving 3 bases unmatched. The CDR3 sequence is 16 residues long. Germline V gene sequence: CDR1 MGHRA, CDR2 YSYEKL. CDR3 protein: CASSAGTSGNTGELFF. CDR3 DNA sequence: TGCGCCAGCAGCGCCGGGACTAGCGGGAACACCGGGGAGCTGTTTTTT.

This clone was counted ten times or more. The genes are TRBV10-3 and TRBJ2-4; TRBD1 might be the D (6 bases). The V end was cut by 2 bases, the J end by 3 bases, with 14 bases between. Germline assignment: CDR1 ENHRY and CDR2 SYGVKD. The CDR3 consists of 16 residues. In nucleotides, the CDR3 is TGTGCCATCAGTGAGATGACAGGCGATGGCAAAAACATTCAGTACTTC. It specifies CAISEMTGDGKNIQYF.

The J gene is TRBJ2-2, the V gene TRBV6-6; unclear D gene. Trimming stripped 7 bases from V and 7 bases from J, with 16 bases between. Germline V lookup: CDR1 MNHNY, CDR2 SVGAGI (reference sequence). This CDR3 has 14 amino acids. Written as DNA, the CDR3 is TGTGCCAGCAAAGTTCAGAGCGTGATCGGGGAGCTGTTTTTT. It translates to CASKVQSVIGELFF.

The chain combines TRBV28 with TRBJ2-3; 7 bases fit TRBD2. With 7 bases clipped from V and 0 bases from J, the junction kept 4 bases outside the gene matches. Germline V gives CDR1 MDHEN, CDR2 SYDVKM. This CDR3 contains 14 residues. CDR3 sequence (DNA): TGTGCCAGCAAGGGAGGGAGTAGCACAGATACGCAGTATTTT. It is translated as CASKGGSSTDTQYF.